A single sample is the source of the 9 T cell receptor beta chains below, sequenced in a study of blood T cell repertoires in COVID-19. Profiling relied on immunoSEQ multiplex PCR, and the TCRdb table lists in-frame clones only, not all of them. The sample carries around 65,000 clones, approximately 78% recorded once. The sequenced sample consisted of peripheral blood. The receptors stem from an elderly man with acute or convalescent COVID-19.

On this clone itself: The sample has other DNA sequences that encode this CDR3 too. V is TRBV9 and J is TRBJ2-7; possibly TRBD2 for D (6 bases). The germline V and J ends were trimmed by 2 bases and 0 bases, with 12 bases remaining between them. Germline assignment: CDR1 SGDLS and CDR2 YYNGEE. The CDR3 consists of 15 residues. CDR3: CASSVGLLSSYEQYF. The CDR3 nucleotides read TGTGCCAGCAGCGTGGGACTCCTTTCCTCCTACGAGCAGTACTTC.

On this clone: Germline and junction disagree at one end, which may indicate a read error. The CDR3 reads CASTLMGARGSPLHF. The DNA of the CDR3 is TGTGCCAGCACCTTGATGGGCGCCAGGGGTTCACCCCTCCACTTT. The chain uses TRBV5-4 and TRBJ1-6; tentative D call: TRBD1 (6 bases). Per germline, CDR1 SGHNT and CDR2 YYREEE (reference sequence). CDR3 size: 15 residues.

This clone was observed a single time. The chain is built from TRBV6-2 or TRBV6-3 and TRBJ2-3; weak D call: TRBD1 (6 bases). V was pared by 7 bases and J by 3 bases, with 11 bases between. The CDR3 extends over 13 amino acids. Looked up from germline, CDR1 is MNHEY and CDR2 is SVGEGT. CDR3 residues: CASIPQGTDTQYF. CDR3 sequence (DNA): TGTGCCAGCATCCCACAGGGTACAGATACGCAGTATTTT.

The CDR3 region is CASSSPAGLSPLHF. DNA of the CDR3: TGTGCCAGCAGCTCTCCTGCAGGGCTTTCACCCCTCCACTTT. The V call is TRBV6-5, the J call TRBJ1-6; weak D call: TRBD1 (5 bases). Germline CDR1 reads MNHEY; CDR2 reads SVGAGI. The CDR3 contains 14 residues. Trimming cost V 6 bases and J 9 bases, with 15 bases left between them.

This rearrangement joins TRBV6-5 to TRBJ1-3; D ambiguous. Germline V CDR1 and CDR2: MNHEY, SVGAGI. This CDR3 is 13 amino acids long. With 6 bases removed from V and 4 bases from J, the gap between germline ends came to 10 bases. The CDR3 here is CASRTPGGNTIYF. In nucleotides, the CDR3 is TGTGCCAGCAGAACCCCGGGGGGAAACACCATATATTTT.

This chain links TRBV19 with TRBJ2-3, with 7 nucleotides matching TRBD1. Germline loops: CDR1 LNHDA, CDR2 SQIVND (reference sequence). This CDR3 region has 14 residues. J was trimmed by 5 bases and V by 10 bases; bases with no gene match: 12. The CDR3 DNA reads TGTGCCACCGGCAACAGGGGCCGCGGAGATACGCAGTATTTT. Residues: CATGNRGRGDTQYF.

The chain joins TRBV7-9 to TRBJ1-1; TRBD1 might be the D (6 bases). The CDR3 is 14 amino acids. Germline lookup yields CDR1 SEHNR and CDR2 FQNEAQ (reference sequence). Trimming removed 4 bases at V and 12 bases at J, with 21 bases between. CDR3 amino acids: CASSSTTGYGNTFF. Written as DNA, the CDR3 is TGTGCCAGCAGCTCCACAACAGGGTACGGAAATACTTTCTTT.

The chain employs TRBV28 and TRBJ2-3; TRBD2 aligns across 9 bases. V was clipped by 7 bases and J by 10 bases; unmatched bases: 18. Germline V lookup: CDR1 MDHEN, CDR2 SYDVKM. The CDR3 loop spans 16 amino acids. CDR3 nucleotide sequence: TGTGCCAGCACACCCGGAGGGCGGGAGGGCATTATTCCGCAGTATTTT. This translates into CASTPGGREGIIPQYF.

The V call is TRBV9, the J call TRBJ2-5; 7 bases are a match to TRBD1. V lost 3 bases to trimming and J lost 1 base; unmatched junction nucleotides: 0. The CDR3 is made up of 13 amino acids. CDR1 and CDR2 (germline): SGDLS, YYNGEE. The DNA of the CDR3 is TGTGCCAGCAGCGACAGGGGCCAAGAGACCCAGTACTTC. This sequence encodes CASSDRGQETQYF.